This passage covers 24 T cell receptor beta chains from one sample sequenced in a study of regulatory T cells in long-lasting Graves disease. Building of the TCR beta libraries involved iRepertoire HTBI primers and Arm-PCR of CDR3 regions. TCRdb re-called the multiplex PCR reads through MiXCR, storing one row per CDR3 protein. This table holds 540,000 or so distinct CDR3 sequences, about 14% found once. Time point indicated: newly diagnosed GD, antithyroid drugs for less than 3 months. The TCR library was prepared using RNA isolated from PBMCs. These data were also reused for a study on T cells in Graves' hyperthyroidism and ophthalmopathy.

This sample comprised peripheral blood mononuclear cells (PBMCs), obtained at new diagnosis, from a patient treated with antithyroid drugs. The origin of the receptors is a man under 40 with Graves disease.

This chain joins TRBV6-2 or TRBV6-3 and TRBJ2-7, with 8 nucleotides matching TRBD1. The germline V gene has CDR1 MNHEY and CDR2 SVGEGT. The CDR3 extends over 12 amino acids. V shed 11 bases, J shed 2 bases, and the junction held 5 bases outside the gene matches. CDR3 sequence reads: CAAGTGTYEQYF. The CDR3 DNA sequence: TGTGCCGCCGGGACAGGCACCTACGAGCAGTACTTC.

The chain is built from TRBV5-1 and TRBJ2-5; possibly TRBD2 for D (6 bases). Per the germline V gene, CDR1 is SGHRS and CDR2 is YFSETQ. The CDR3 has 16 residues. V was pared by 3 bases and J by 2 bases, with 17 bases between. CDR3 in DNA: TGCGCCAGCAGCTCCGGGGCGGTCGGGGGACAAGAGACCCAGTACTTC. Encoded protein: CASSSGAVGGQETQYF. The full variable domain, rest sourced from reference TRBV5-1 and TRBJ2-5, is KAGVTQTPRYLIKTRGQQVTLSCSPISGHRSVSWYQQTPGQGLQFLFEYFSETQRNKGNFPGRFSGRQFSNSRSEMNVSTLELGDSALYLCASSSGAVGGQETQYFGPGTRLLVL.

This clonotype has ten or more counts. V usage is TRBV6-4 and J usage is TRBJ1-2, with 7 nucleotides matching TRBD1. Germline V CDR1 and CDR2: MRHNA, SNTAGT. The CDR3 is made up of 14 amino acids. After removal of 4 bases from V and 7 bases from J, the junction contained 9 bases not matched to a gene. The CDR3 loop is CASSGQGFLGGYTF. The DNA of the CDR3 is TGTGCCAGCAGTGGACAGGGTTTCCTCGGTGGCTACACCTTC.

At least ten counts were recorded for this clonotype. The chain recombines TRBV7-8 with TRBJ1-6; TRBD1 matches 7 bases. The J segment lost 0 bases and the V segment lost 5 bases, leaving 10 bases of the junction unmatched. The CDR3 extends over 18 amino acids. Per germline, CDR1 SGHVS and CDR2 FQNEAQ. The CDR3 loop reads CASSLRGTASSYNSPLHF. The CDR3 region has the DNA TGTGCCAGCAGCCTGAGGGGGACAGCGAGCTCCTATAATTCACCCCTCCACTTT. Looking up the rest from reference TRBV7-8 and TRBJ1-6 gives the full variable domain: GAGVSQSPRYKVAKRGQDVALRCDPISGHVSLFWYQQALGQGPEFLTYFQNEAQLDKSGLPSDRFFAERPEGSVSTLKIQRTQQEDSAVYLCASSLRGTASSYNSPLHFGNGTRLTVT.

This chain connects TRBV7-2 to TRBJ1-1, with D tentatively TRBD1 (5 bases). The length of the CDR3 is 14 residues. The V end was cut by 2 bases, the J end by 4 bases, with 11 bases between. The germline gives CDR1 SGHTA, CDR2 FQGNSA. DNA of the CDR3: TGTGCCAGCAGCTTATACACCGGGGGCACTGAAGCTTTCTTT. This translates into CASSLYTGGTEAFF.

This clonotype was observed a handful of times. The chain couples TRBV12-3 or TRBV12-4 to TRBJ2-1, with TRBD2 matching over 7 bases. After removal of 5 bases from V and 8 bases from J, the junction contained 6 bases not matched to a gene. This CDR3 is 13 amino acids long. The CDR3 coding sequence is TGTGCCAGCAGTGTCGGGACTATGGATGAGCAGTTCTTC. Translation gives CASSVGTMDEQFF.

This clonotype has a count of ten or more. V gene TRBV12-3 or TRBV12-4 combines with J gene TRBJ2-2, with D uncertain. CDR3 length: 12 residues. Between the trimmed V and J ends, which lost 6 bases and 3 bases, there was a span of 5 bases. This CDR3 is CASRLYTGELFF. The CDR3 nucleotides read TGTGCCAGCAGGCTGTACACCGGGGAGCTGTTTTTT.

This clonotype appeared a few times. The chain has TRBV3-1 and TRBJ2-5, with D perhaps matching TRBD2 (6 bases). Trimming removed 3 bases from V and 0 bases from J, with 8 bases in between. Germline V gives CDR1 LGHDT, CDR2 YNNKEL (reference sequence). The CDR3 consists of 14 residues. The CDR3 loop reads CASSQGGNQETQYF. In DNA, the CDR3 is TGTGCCAGCAGCCAGGGCGGGAACCAAGAGACCCAGTACTTC.

Only one count was recorded for this clonotype. This likely stems from a read error, as it lies one base from a far larger clone. The chain uses TRBV6-2 or TRBV6-3 and TRBJ1-1; D unresolved. The CDR3 totals 16 residues. Germline V gives CDR1 MNHEY, CDR2 SVGEGT. The CDR3: CAGSYSVDTLNTEAFF. CDR3 bases: TGTGCCGGCAGTTACTCGGTCGACACCTTGAACACTGAAGCTTTCTTT.

In this sample, this clonotype turned up many times. V and J are TRBV27 and TRBJ2-7, with a tentative D call TRBD1 (6 bases). CDR3 length: 15 residues. V was clipped by 1 base and J by 6 bases, with 16 bases between them. The germline V gene encodes CDR1 MNHEY and CDR2 SMNVEV (reference sequence). CDR3 sequence: CASSLWAVGAAEQYF. CDR3 bases: TGTGCCAGCAGTTTATGGGCGGTGGGGGCAGCCGAGCAGTACTTC.

This clonotype has only a few counts. The genes are TRBV7-9 and TRBJ2-1; perhaps D is TRBD1 or TRBD2 (5 bases each). CDR3 length: 15 amino acids. The germline V gene encodes CDR1 SEHNR and CDR2 FQNEAQ (reference sequence). V was shortened by 2 bases and J by 7 bases, with 15 bases between the two germline ends. In nucleotides, the CDR3 is TGTGCCAGCAGCTTAACACTCGGGACGGGAAATGAGCAGTTCTTC. Protein: CASSLTLGTGNEQFF.

This clonotype was picked up many times. This sequence joins TRBV7-8 and TRBJ2-3; weak D call: TRBD1 (6 bases). From germline, CDR1 is SGHVS and CDR2 FQNEAQ. Deletions cut 5 bases from V and 6 bases from J, with 21 bases between. This CDR3 has 16 amino acids. CDR3: CASSTERAQGPDTQYF. The CDR3 nucleotides are TGTGCCAGCAGCACAGAGAGGGCACAGGGCCCCGATACGCAGTATTTT.

Comments on this clonotype: This is likely an artifact of a read error, given a far larger clone one base away. The genes are TRBV29-1 and TRBJ2-1, with a tentative D call TRBD1 (5 bases). The DNA end is a closer match to TRBJ2-5, so the J assignment may be wrong. Germline values: CDR1 SQVTM, CDR2 ANQGSEA. The length of the CDR3 is 13 residues. The CDR3 sequence is CSVEPDTDRAQYF. CDR3 sequence (DNA): TGCAGCGTTGAACCGGACACCGATCGCGCCCAGTACTTC.

This sequence joins TRBV9 and TRBJ2-4; D may be TRBD2 (6 bases). This CDR3 spans 15 amino acids. CDR1 is SGDLS, CDR2 YYNGEE, per germline. Trimming took 0 bases from V and 6 from J, leaving 13 bases between them. CDR3 bases: TGTGCCAGCAGCGTAGAGGTAGCGGATGGAAACATTCAGTACTTC. Translating gives CASSVEVADGNIQYF.

Only a few counts were recorded for this clonotype. V gene TRBV19 combines with J gene TRBJ1-2; 7 bases line up with TRBD1. Losses at the gene ends were 6 bases for V and 8 bases for J; bases not matched to a gene: 21. The CDR3 consists of 17 residues. CDR1 and CDR2 from the germline V gene are LNHDA and SQIVND (reference sequence). This CDR3 is CASRTPRGGSVLRGYTF. Written as DNA, the CDR3 is TGTGCCAGTAGAACCCCGAGAGGGGGCTCAGTTCTCCGCGGCTACACCTTC.

CDR3 sequence: CASSPLDRDSYNEQFF. The CDR3 DNA follows: TGCGCCAGCAGTCCCCTGGACCGGGACTCCTACAATGAGCAGTTCTTC. The J gene is TRBJ2-1, the V gene TRBV10-1; TRBD2 is a possible D gene (5 bases). V lost 5 bases and J lost 0, with 14 bases in between. CDR1 and CDR2 (germline): WNHNN, SYGVQD (reference sequence). The CDR3 consists of 16 residues.

This clonotype was detected ten times or more. The chain employs TRBV5-1 and TRBJ2-1; 7 nucleotides match TRBD1. CDR1 SGHRS and CDR2 YFSETQ come from the germline V gene. The V segment lost 0 bases and the J segment 3 bases; nucleotides outside the gene matches: 6. The CDR3 has 16 amino acids. CDR3 in amino acids: CASSLAPDRYYNEQFF. As DNA, the CDR3 is TGCGCCAGCAGCTTGGCCCCGGACAGGTACTACAATGAGCAGTTCTTC.

This clonotype has a count of ten or more. Just one base apart from a much larger clone, this may be a read error. This CDR3 is CAGTEGGNAFF. The CDR3 nucleotides read TGTGCCGGCACCGAGGGAGGGAACGCTTTCTTT. This chain links TRBV12-3 or TRBV12-4 with TRBJ1-1; D is uncertain. Trimming shortened V by 11 bases and J by 11 bases, and 18 bases separated the two germline ends. This CDR3 spans 11 amino acids.

This clonotype was seen ten or more times. The CDR3 nucleotides are TGCAGTGCTAGAGGACGGGGGGGAAGGGCCTACGAGCAGTACTTC. It specifies CSARGRGGRAYEQYF. The chain couples TRBV20-1 to TRBJ2-7, with 8 bases that match TRBD2. In germline, CDR1 is DFQATT, CDR2 SNEGSKA (reference sequence). V lost 1 base and J lost 2; bases outside the gene matches: 7. The CDR3 is made up of 15 amino acids.

This clonotype was seen at least ten times. The genes are TRBV7-8 and TRBJ2-1; 7 nucleotides match TRBD2. CDR1 and CDR2 from the germline V gene are SGHVS and FQNEAQ. This CDR3 is built from 16 residues. V was pared by 1 base and J by 3 bases, with 6 bases of the junction left unmatched. The CDR3 region is CASSLGWRENYNEQFF. For the CDR3, the DNA is TGTGCCAGCAGCTTAGGCTGGCGGGAGAACTACAATGAGCAGTTCTTC. Full variable domain (outside the CDR3, taken from reference TRBV7-8 and TRBJ2-1): GAGVSQSPRYKVAKRGQDVALRCDPISGHVSLFWYQQALGQGPEFLTYFQNEAQLDKSGLPSDRFFAERPEGSVSTLKIQRTQQEDSAVYLCASSLGWRENYNEQFFGPGTRLTVL.

The gene calls are TRBV4-1 and TRBJ2-5; D tentatively reads TRBD1 or TRBD2 (5 bases each). The CDR3 has 14 amino acids. V lost 4 bases to trimming and J lost 1 base, with 10 bases between them. CDR1 is MGHRA, CDR2 YSYEKL, per germline. In DNA form, the CDR3 reads TGCGCCAGCAGCCGACGGGGCTTCCAAGAGACCCAGTACTTC. Translation gives CASSRRGFQETQYF.

CDR3 DNA: TGTGCCAGCTCCAAGGAGGGCCGAGGCGGGGAGCTGTTTTTT. Translation: CASSKEGRGGELFF. The rearrangement uses TRBV19 and TRBJ2-2, with D tentatively TRBD2 (6 bases). V dropped 9 bases and J dropped 7 bases, with 18 bases sitting between them. Germline V gives CDR1 LNHDA, CDR2 SQIVND (reference sequence). The CDR3 totals 14 residues.

The rearrangement uses TRBV20-1 and TRBJ2-7; TRBD1 agrees at 9 bases. Trimming removed 4 bases from V and 1 base from J; junction bases left unmatched: 5. Germline values: CDR1 DFQATT, CDR2 SNEGSKA (reference sequence). This CDR3 is 14 amino acids long. CDR3: CSAKIDRGSYEQYF. CDR3 DNA sequence: TGCAGTGCTAAAATCGACAGGGGGTCCTACGAGCAGTACTTC.

This clonotype was observed at least ten times. The chain uses TRBV20-1 and TRBJ2-1; D is possibly TRBD1 (5 bases). Trimming removed 5 bases at V and 5 bases at J, with 16 bases between. The CDR3 spans 14 residues. CDR1 and CDR2 (germline): DFQATT, SNEGSKA (reference sequence). DNA for the CDR3: TGCAGTGCTGATTCCAAACTACAGGACAATGAGCAGTTCTTC. It codes for CSADSKLQDNEQFF.